This T cell receptor beta chain was captured by sequencing in a study of blood T cell repertoires in COVID-19. Overall study: Sites across the United States, Italy and Spain contributed samples from acute and convalescent COVID-19. The cDNA or gDNA used as material had been derived from T cells, B-cell-depleted T cells, or PBMCs.

This clone was counted only a few times. Trimming at V came to 8 bases and at J to 4 bases, leaving 11 bases not matched to a gene. The germline V gene has CDR1 SGHVS and CDR2 FQNEAQ. This CDR3 contains 15 residues. Source study methods: Reference gene primer amplification in the assay estimated nucleated cell counts. Sequencing used immunoSEQ multiplex PCR; TCRdb keeps in-frame clones, though not all of them. That table supplies the V and J calls and clone size; D and trimming were determined from the DNA. The sample gives about 670,000 clones, around 90% of which show up once; more than 0.25% is in the top ten.

This receptor was obtained from a woman younger than 30 with acute or convalescent COVID-19. The chain carries TRBV7-8 and TRBJ1-5; 7 bases match TRBD1. The sequenced sample was peripheral blood. The CDR3 DNA reads as TGTGCCAGCTCACCACGACAGGGAGGTAATCAGCCCCAGCATTTT. This encodes CASSPRQGGNQPQHF.